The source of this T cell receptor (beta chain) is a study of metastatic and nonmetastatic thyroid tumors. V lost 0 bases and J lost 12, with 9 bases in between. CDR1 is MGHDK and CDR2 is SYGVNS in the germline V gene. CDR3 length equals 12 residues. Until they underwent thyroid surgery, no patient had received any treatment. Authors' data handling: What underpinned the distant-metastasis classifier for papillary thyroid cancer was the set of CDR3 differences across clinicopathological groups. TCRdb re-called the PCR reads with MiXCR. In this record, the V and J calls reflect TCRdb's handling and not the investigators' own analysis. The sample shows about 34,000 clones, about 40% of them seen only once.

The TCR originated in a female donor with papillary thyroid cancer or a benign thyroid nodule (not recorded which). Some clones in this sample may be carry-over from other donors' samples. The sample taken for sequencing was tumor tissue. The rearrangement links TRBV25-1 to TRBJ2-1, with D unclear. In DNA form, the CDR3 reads TGTGCCAGCAGTGAATATCGTCAAGGGCAGTTCTTC. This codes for CASSEYRQGQFF.